This T cell receptor (beta chain) was retrieved from a study of preoperative IRX-2 immunotherapy in early breast cancer. Generated by immunoSEQ multiplex PCR, the TCRdb table keeps only in-frame clones and is missing some. The repertoire holds about 98,000 clones, with roughly 89% as singletons. The length of the CDR3 is 13 residues. V lost 5 bases to trimming and J lost 2 bases, with 9 bases between them. Treatment indicated: preoperative locoregional IRX-2 cytokine immunotherapy. The sequence derives from a human donor with breast cancer. The gene calls are TRBV7-1 and TRBJ2-5; no clear D gene. Being an ORF, TRBV7-1 has a function that is uncertain. The sequenced sample was tumor tissue, obtained after IRX-2 immunotherapy. In DNA, the CDR3 is TGTGCCAGCAGCAACAGCGCTCAAGAGACCCAGTACTTC. Translating it yields CASSNSAQETQYF.